This is a list of T cell receptor beta chains from one sample in a study of response to subunit inactivated influenza vaccine. MiXCR, applied by TCRdb to the RT-PCR reads, yields one record per CDR3 protein. Here the sample spans over 650,000 distinct CDR3 sequences, around a sixth being singletons. The sequenced sample was PBMCs from blood, obtained 5 days after vaccination. These TCRs come from a man aged 50 to 59 who received an inactivated influenza vaccine. The CDR3 runs from the conserved cysteine through the conserved F or W. The D gene is left open where the match is weak. The listing skips clone size in some rows; elsewhere it reads once, few, many or a size class.

clone_size: -; v_call: TRBV12-3/TRBV12-4; j_call: TRBJ2-3; d_call: TRBD2; cdr3_aa: CASRFSGGAGADTQYF; cdr3_nt: TGTGCCAGCAGATTTAGCGGGGGGGCCGGGGCAGATACGCAGTATTTT
clone_size: -; v_call: TRBV18; j_call: TRBJ1-5; d_call: -; cdr3_aa: CASSLRTDFEYSNQPQHF; cdr3_nt: TGTGCCAGCTCACTTCGGACAGACTTCGAATATAGCAATCAGCCCCAGCATTTT
clone_size: -; v_call: TRBV11-2; j_call: TRBJ2-1; d_call: -; cdr3_aa: CASSFASNEQFF; cdr3_nt: TGTGCCAGCAGCTTCGCCAGCAATGAGCAGTTCTTC
clone_size: few; v_call: TRBV7-2; j_call: TRBJ1-1; d_call: -; cdr3_aa: CASTLSPGGTEAFF; cdr3_nt: TGTGCCAGCACCCTCTCCCCGGGGGGCACTGAAGCTTTCTTT
clone_size: many; v_call: TRBV12-3/TRBV12-4; j_call: TRBJ2-1; d_call: TRBD2; cdr3_aa: CASSLGGSLNNEQFF; cdr3_nt: TGTGCCAGCAGTTTGGGCGGGAGCTTAAACAATGAGCAGTTCTTC
clone_size: few; v_call: TRBV5-5; j_call: TRBJ2-1; d_call: -; cdr3_aa: CASSSREQFF; cdr3_nt: TGTGCCAGCAGTTCGAGGGAGCAGTTCTTC
clone_size: -; v_call: TRBV5-4; j_call: TRBJ1-2; d_call: -; cdr3_aa: CASSSRQANDYGYTF; cdr3_nt: TGTGCCAGCAGCTCACGACAGGCTAATGACTATGGCTACACCTTC
clone_size: few; v_call: TRBV20-1; j_call: TRBJ1-1; d_call: -; cdr3_aa: CSARDLGSVEF; cdr3_nt: TGCAGTGCTAGAGATTTGGGATCTGTTGAATTC
clone_size: few; v_call: TRBV12-3/TRBV12-4; j_call: TRBJ2-1; d_call: -; cdr3_aa: CASSLGGRAYNEQFF; cdr3_nt: TGTGCCAGCAGTTTAGGAGGCAGGGCCTACAATGAGCAGTTCTTC
clone_size: once; v_call: TRBV4-3; j_call: TRBJ1-6; d_call: -; cdr3_aa: CASSQEQGSPNSPLHF; cdr3_nt: TGCGCCAGCAGCCAGGAGCAAGGGAGCCCGAATTCACCCCTCCACTTT
clone_size: -; v_call: TRBV29-1; j_call: TRBJ2-6; d_call: -; cdr3_aa: CSVTQTGAKVLTF; cdr3_nt: TGCAGCGTCACACAGACTGGGGCCAAGGTCCTGACTTTC
clone_size: -; v_call: TRBV29-1; j_call: TRBJ2-4; d_call: -; cdr3_aa: CSVEGQAKNIQYF; cdr3_nt: TGCAGCGTGGAAGGACAAGCCAAAAACATTCAGTACTTC
clone_size: -; v_call: TRBV21-1; j_call: TRBJ2-7; d_call: -; cdr3_aa: CASSKSTAASSYEQYF; cdr3_nt: TGTGCCAGCAGCAAATCCACGGCGGCAAGCTCCTACGAGCAGTACTTC